Sequencing of this T cell receptor beta chain was carried out in a study of cytomegalovirus exposure and HLA in healthy donors (dated by TCRdb to 2016 to 2017). Notes on the research overall: An earlier analysis of several hundred of the donors reported over 250 Gb of sequence data and 117 million unique TCR beta sequences obtained from around 170 million T cells. An early release that covered more than 550 HLA-typed donors contained about 300 gigabases of sequencing data and some 87 million unique TCR sequences. Of the 300 to 500 genotyped donors, less than 90% were placed in the genetic ancestry cluster associated with self-reported Caucasian donors. The study was designed to test whether signatures of past pathogen exposure could be identified by cataloging public T cell receptors. Using immunosequencing, the study profiled T cell repertoires from about 610 subjects and related those repertoires to cytomegalovirus serostatus. Besides the first cohort of some 670 subjects, a separate validation cohort made up of 90 to 150 different subjects was used. To predict cytomegalovirus infection status, the study combined high-throughput TCR immunosequencing, statistical association of individual TCRs with disease status, and machine learning. In a later analysis, previously published TCR beta repertoires from several hundred donors were re-analyzed and high-resolution HLA genotyping was added so that TCR occurrence patterns could be studied. In the later analysis, no new phenotypic data were used to find candidate immune exposures; instead, reliance was placed on TCR beta sequences and their occurrence across donors. To decide whether each TCR beta V gene segment behaved as functional or pseudogenic, an earlier analysis of some 540 of the donors relied on high-throughput TCR beta sequencing. Alongside the repertoire data, information on donor age, sex, ethnicity and CMV serostatus was compiled. Genome-wide SNP genotypes for about 60% of the roughly 670 donors were used in a later genetic analysis, which treated that subset as a discovery cohort. Every repertoire in the discovery cohort had been generated on one and the same sequencing platform. Class I and class II HLA loci were covered by the typing at four-digit resolution. Typing coverage varied by locus: about 629-630 donors for A, B, C, DRB1 and DQB1; roughly 510 for DQA1; some 610 for DPA1; 450 to 480 for DPB1. Several DR-DQ haplotypes were treated as single units for association and clustering because of strong linkage in the cohort. Among 398 genotyped donors of the cohort, an average of about 220,000 unique TCR beta nucleotide sequences was sequenced per donor, of which roughly 18% were non-productive.

General conclusions and limits of the study: At a false discovery rate of 0.05, a later analysis linked roughly 17,000 TCR beta sequences to specific HLA alleles. Immune exposure information for the cohort was limited to CMV serostatus. The study gave a list of 150 to 200 TCR beta chains associated with cytomegalovirus. In vitro tests confirmed that a few of the cytomegalovirus-associated TCR beta chains recognize cytomegalovirus antigens. When HLA alleles, especially DR and DQ, strongly co-occurred, TCR associations were difficult to assign to individual alleles. Only TCR beta chains were sequenced in this cohort, and the absence of alpha or paired-chain data limited detectable features. Because some donors lacked HLA typing at each locus, the association tests relied only on the typed subset. In an earlier analysis of some 540 of the donors, most TCR beta V segments appeared in productive rearrangements about 87% or about 30% of the time, broadly matching IMGT annotations. Linkage disequilibrium might explain the correlated functional status among segregating V segments, but an unknown experimental factor could not be ruled out. An association between a missense DCLRE1C variant and V-gene and J-gene trimming of TCR beta chains was found in a later genetic analysis and replicated in an independent cohort. Cytomegalovirus status was reported to be diagnosed by the classifier with high specificity and sensitivity in both the original and validation cohorts. A cluster of highly shared sequence variants was judged likely to be a technical artifact of the sequencing pipeline. According to the authors, the approach could potentially be generalized to other disease states and immunological phenotypes. The earlier analysis of approximately 560 of the donors excluded 15 to 20 rarely observed V segments, including chromosome 9 orphons, because counts were too low. The presence/absence analyses assumed that sequencing depth was roughly uniform across donors, and that assumption may not be true. In a later genetic analysis, fewer N-insertions in productive TCRs were reported among donors in an Asian-associated ancestry cluster than the roughly 700-donor mean. Most TCR sequences were observed very rarely across donors, whereas some public TCRs were present in many individuals. A later analysis found that most CMV-associated TCR beta chains appeared HLA-restricted, with HLA associations seemingly driven largely by CMV exposure. According to a later analysis, TCR association rates differed among HLA loci, with DRB1 alleles showing the most associated TCRs and HLA-C alleles showing the fewest. The 87-base-pair reads could not distinguish some IMGT-functional V segments, including TRBV6-2 and TRBV6-3, so those segments were excluded. A later analysis found that HLA-associated TCR beta chains were more clonally expanded and had lower generation probabilities than equally common non-associated chains. A further reported finding was that TCR beta sequences accurately predicted the HLA-A and HLA-B alleles for most subjects in the first cohort. In a later analysis, several top co-occurrence clusters were reported to appear linked to parvovirus B19, influenza, CMV and Epstein-Barr virus.

CDR1 is given as ENHRY and CDR2 as SYGVKD, both from the germline V gene. Trimming removed 6 bases from V and 4 bases from J; the gene matches leave 3 bases unexplained. Reading from cysteine to phenylalanine, the CDR3 counts 14 amino acids. Just the 42-base CDR3 DNA is kept, in frame starting at base 1. For this clone: Its cognate antigen has yet to be identified. The input lacks base qualities; no much larger clone sits a single base away.

Libraries came from the immunoSEQ multiplex PCR assay. For the multiplex PCR, a mixture combining 60 forward primers for TCR Vbeta segments and 13 reverse primers for TCR Jbeta segments was used. Amplification of the CDR3 region of rearranged TCR beta genes was performed with a multiplex PCR assay on genomic DNA. The amplified TCR beta libraries were sequenced on the Illumina HiSeq System as 87-base-pair reads. As for the original processing: Across the roughly 600 repertoires, a later analysis counted tens of millions of unique TCR beta chains, some 11 million of which were shared by at least two donors. A nearest-neighbor algorithm error-corrected the raw reads and collapsed the reads into unique sequences, merging closely related sequences to remove PCR and sequencing errors. CDR3 sequences were aligned to IMGT reference sequences to assign V, D and J gene segments. For a sequence to be retained, at least a six-nucleotide match to both a V gene segment and a J gene segment was required. Rearrangements were classified as productive when the CDR3 lacked stop codons and remained in frame with V and J, and all other rearrangements were classified as non-productive. CDR3 was defined by IMGT convention, running from the second conserved V-encoded cysteine to the conserved J-encoded phenylalanine. Sequences without an unambiguous match to a single V gene segment were excluded from the earlier analysis of about 630 of the donors. In an earlier analysis of a few hundred of the donors, a V segment was called functional when productive rearrangements were above 56.7%, and segregating when the standard deviation between donors exceeded 5%. A statistical classification framework was developed to diagnose cytomegalovirus status using the catalog of TCR beta chain sequences. In a later analysis, TCR nucleotide sequences were compared against IMGT/GENE-DB human TR gene sequences so that V and J genes could be assigned. The TCRdist pipeline was used in a later analysis to assign CDR3 sequences and most-parsimonious VDJ recombination scenarios. A later analysis defined each TCR beta chain by its CDR3 amino acid sequence plus V-gene family, and excluded reads lacking a unique V-gene family. In a later analysis, around 600 highly shared, low-generation-probability nucleotide sequences were removed to address suspected cross-contamination and a sequencing artifact. For each public chain, a later analysis derived a clonal expansion index from normalized ranks of inferred template counts within each repertoire. In a later analysis, generation probabilities were computed using a VDJ recombination model fitted to out-of-frame rearrangements, and the results were checked against IGoR. Hypergeometric tests were used in a later analysis to score TCR-TCR, TCR-HLA and TCR-CMV co-occurrence, with a repertoire-size bias correction applied to the TCR pairs. To estimate false discovery rates, a later analysis permuted the HLA or CMV assignments 20 times. In a later analysis, co-occurring TCRs were grouped using DBSCAN, and TCRdist sequence similarity was added for clustering within HLA-allele-positive subsets. Repertoires with fewer than 30,000 or more than 120,000 public chains, plus five repertoires with anomalous nucleotide sharing, were excluded from co-occurrence clustering. TCRdb took over this immuneACCESS table, retaining in-frame rearrangements with V and J assigned. Such tables are incomplete; in checked studies, under half of the missing clones stem from an unresolved V gene, and the remainder is unexplained. From that table come the V and J calls and clone size; the DNA was used to work out D and trimming. Across this sample there are about 120,000 clones, with more than 60% seen only once. 1.5% of the sample rests with the top ten.

The cohort consisted of 650 to 850 healthy bone marrow donors. At the time of sampling, all cohort members were nominally healthy, though unrecorded immune exposures were likely present. The donor tested CMV seronegative, placing the donor among the approximately 360 seronegative members of the cohort. A peripheral blood sample was provided by each donor, and peripheral blood mononuclear cells were used for TCR beta sequencing. The Qiagen DNeasy Blood Extraction Kit was used to extract genomic DNA from the blood cell samples. The sample comprised PBMCs. The rearrangement combines TRBV10-3 with TRBJ1-4, with 9 middle bases fitting TRBD1. This sequence was found in a man aged 18 to 29 in good health and CMV-seronegative. Here is the DNA: TGTGCCATCAGGGGGACAGGGTTTAATGAAAAACTGTTTTTT. Protein translation: CAIRGTGFNEKLFF.